These 18 T cell receptor beta chains were sequenced from one sample in a study of CD8 T cells in ankylosing spondylitis. Findings and limits, study-wide: Several highly homologous variants made up a TCR beta motif, and this motif appeared characteristic of ankylosing spondylitis blood.

These TCRs are of unknown antigen specificity. TCRdb used MiXCR to reprocess the 5' RACE reads, holding one entry per CDR3 protein. Among hundreds of thousands of distinct CDR3 sequences listed, around 20% were seen once. Source material: blood, either unsorted or a sorted T cell fraction (not recorded which). The receptors were gathered from a male donor with ankylosing spondylitis.

This clonotype was picked up a small number of times. This sequence joins TRBV7-9 and TRBJ2-1, with 12 bases identical to TRBD2. Germline CDR1 reads SEHNR; CDR2 reads FQNEAQ (reference sequence). With V trimmed by 3 bases and J by 12 bases, 6 bases remained unmatched. This CDR3 region has 14 residues. The CDR3 spells CASSFPETSGRQFF. The DNA for the CDR3 is TGTGCCAGCAGCTTCCCCGAGACTAGCGGGAGGCAGTTCTTC.

This clonotype was detected only a few times. The chain couples TRBV5-6 to TRBJ2-3; D is possibly TRBD2 (6 bases). The CDR3 consists of 14 residues. The V end was cut by 1 base, the J end by 4 bases, with 10 bases between. Germline V gene lookup returns CDR1 SGHDT and CDR2 YYEEEE. The CDR3 sequence is CASSLYTGADTQYF. CDR3 in DNA: TGTGCCAGCAGCTTGTACACGGGGGCAGATACGCAGTATTTT.

The V call is TRBV6-1, the J call TRBJ1-2; D may be TRBD1 (5 bases). The CDR3 covers 13 residues. Deletions cut 5 bases from V and 6 bases from J, with 13 bases between. Germline V gives CDR1 MNHNS, CDR2 SASEGT. The CDR3 DNA reads as TGTGCCAGCAGTCGCAGGGCCGTAAATGGCTACACCTTC. Translated: CASSRRAVNGYTF.

Only a few counts were recorded for this clonotype. This sequence joins TRBV12-5 and TRBJ2-2, with TRBD2 matching over 7 bases. The CDR3 spans 17 residues. V shed 0 bases, J shed 7 bases, and the junction held 11 bases outside the gene matches. Germline V CDR1 and CDR2: LGHNT, FRNRAP. The CDR3 DNA is TGTGCTAGTGGTTTGGTACCGGGGGAGGGCCCGCACGGGGAGCTGTTTTTT. This translates into CASGLVPGEGPHGELFF.

This clonotype was seen only a few times. V usage is TRBV4-1 and J usage is TRBJ2-7; 8 positions agree with TRBD1. CDR1 and CDR2 (germline): MGHRA, YSYEKL. V lost 4 bases to trimming and J lost 0 bases; unmatched junction nucleotides: 5. The CDR3 length is 15 residues. CDR3 residues: CASSPGQATSYEQYF. The CDR3 DNA reads TGCGCCAGCAGCCCGGGACAGGCGACCTCCTACGAGCAGTACTTC.

The V and J genes are TRBV6-5 and TRBJ2-1, with a tentative D call TRBD1 (6 bases). The V gene lost 4 bases and the J gene lost 6 bases, with 13 bases spanning the gap. CDR3 size: 14 residues. Per the germline V gene, CDR1 is MNHEY and CDR2 is SVGAGI. The CDR3 protein is CASSLLNRVNEQFF. CDR3 bases: TGTGCCAGCAGTTTATTAAACAGGGTCAATGAGCAGTTCTTC.

The CDR3 DNA is TGCGCCAGCAGTGGGGGACTAGCGGACTACAATGAGCAGTTCTTC. Residues: CASSGGLADYNEQFF. The chain couples TRBV10-2 to TRBJ2-1; 11 nucleotides agree with TRBD2. The CDR3 contains 15 residues. V shed 4 bases and J 3 bases; nucleotides not matched to a gene: 2. CDR1 is WSHSY and CDR2 is SAAADI in the germline V gene.

This clonotype was observed a handful of times. V and J are TRBV28 and TRBJ1-5, with D possibly matching TRBD1 (6 bases). The CDR3 consists of 15 residues. V lost 6 bases to trimming and J lost 1 base, with 13 bases between them. Germline V lookup: CDR1 MDHEN, CDR2 SYDVKM. Here the CDR3 DNA reads TGTGCCAGCAGACCAGACAGGTACAGCAATCAGCCCCAGCATTTT. Translated: CASRPDRYSNQPQHF.

The chain couples TRBV12-3 or TRBV12-4 to TRBJ2-1; a possible D gene is TRBD2 (7 bases). The length of the CDR3 is 16 residues. Trimming stripped 5 bases from V and 0 bases from J, with 14 bases between. CDR3 sequence (DNA): TGTGCCAGCAGTACCTTCCGGGGGGCCTCCTACAATGAGCAGTTCTTC. Amino acids: CASSTFRGASYNEQFF.

The chain is built from TRBV7-6 and TRBJ2-2; 9 bases line up with TRBD1. This CDR3 has 14 residues. Germline assignment: CDR1 SGHVS and CDR2 FNYEAQ. V dropped 4 bases and J dropped 3; count of bases not matched to a gene: 0. The CDR3 region is CASSWDRDTGELFF. In DNA form, the CDR3 reads TGTGCCAGCAGCTGGGACAGGGACACCGGGGAGCTGTTTTTT.

The J gene is TRBJ2-1, the V gene TRBV7-9, with 14 bases lining up with TRBD2. Germline lookup yields CDR1 SEHNR and CDR2 FQNEAQ (reference sequence). The CDR3 consists of 15 residues. Trimming cost V 4 bases and J 8 bases; bases outside gene matches: 4. The CDR3 region has the DNA TGTGCCAGCAGCTCCGGGACTAGCGGGAGTCATGAGCAGTTCTTC. The encoded protein is CASSSGTSGSHEQFF.

The V call is TRBV2, the J call TRBJ2-7, with 8 bases aligning to TRBD1. V shed 4 bases, J shed 4 bases, and the junction held 9 bases outside the gene matches. Germline V gene data show CDR1 as SNHLY and CDR2 as FYNNEI. This CDR3 spans 15 amino acids. The chain's CDR3 is CASSGPARGPYEQYF. The CDR3 nucleotides read TGTGCCAGCAGTGGACCCGCCAGGGGGCCATACGAGCAGTACTTC.

This clonotype turned up a few times. The J gene is TRBJ2-7, the V gene TRBV28; TRBD2 might be the D (6 bases). Trimming pared 3 bases from V and 4 bases from J, leaving 16 bases between. The CDR3 runs 15 residues. Per the germline V gene, CDR1 is MDHEN and CDR2 is SYDVKM. Here the CDR3 DNA reads TGTGCCAGCAGTTTGGTAGGGGAGGTGAGATACGAGCAGTACTTC. This gives the protein CASSLVGEVRYEQYF. Full variable domain (outside the CDR3, taken from reference TRBV28 and TRBJ2-7): DVKVTQSSRYLVKRTGEKVFLECVQDMDHENMFWYRQDPGLGLRLIYFSYDVKMKEKGDIPEGYSVSREKKERFSLILESASTNQTSMYLCASSLVGEVRYEQYFGPGTRLTVT.

This clonotype appeared a few times. The chain recombines TRBV6-1 with TRBJ2-7, with D possibly being TRBD1 or TRBD2 (5 bases each). V lost 6 bases and J 0 bases, leaving 21 bases between the germline ends. Germline V gene data show CDR1 as MNHNS and CDR2 as SASEGT. The CDR3 is made up of 17 amino acids. The CDR3 DNA reads as TGTGCCAGCAGCTCCGGTCCAGGGCAAGGGAGCTCCTACGAGCAGTACTTC. This gives the protein CASSSGPGQGSSYEQYF.

The J gene is TRBJ1-2, the V gene TRBV12-3 or TRBV12-4; D not resolved. The CDR3 runs to 15 residues. Trimming removed 3 bases at V and 4 bases at J, with 15 bases between. The CDR3: CASSFGREETYGYTF. As DNA, the CDR3 is TGTGCCAGCAGTTTCGGTCGGGAGGAAACCTATGGCTACACCTTC.

The V gene is TRBV4-3, the J gene TRBJ2-3; D tentatively fits TRBD1 or TRBD2 (5 bases each). Germline CDR1 is LGHNA and CDR2 is YSLEER. V was shortened by 4 bases and J by 4 bases, with 12 bases between the two germline ends. CDR3 length: 14 amino acids. The CDR3, as DNA: TGCGCCAGCAGCCCGGGACGCCGCCCAGATACGCAGTATTTT. Its protein is CASSPGRRPDTQYF.

This clonotype was detected only a few times. V gene TRBV7-8 combines with J gene TRBJ2-1; TRBD2 matches 8 bases. Trimming took 5 bases from V and 6 from J; bases not matched to a gene: 9. Germline V gene data show CDR1 as SGHVS and CDR2 as FQNEAQ. CDR3 length: 15 amino acids. In nucleotides, the CDR3 is TGTGCCAGCAGCCATGAGCGGGAGTCAGGCAATGAGCAGTTCTTC. This sequence encodes CASSHERESGNEQFF.

This clonotype has more than one count but fewer than ten. V is TRBV9 and J is TRBJ1-2; D uncertain. Germline V gene lookup returns CDR1 SGDLS and CDR2 YYNGEE. The ends were cut back, 0 bases at V and 4 bases at J, with 10 bases in the middle. This CDR3 is 14 amino acids long. The DNA for the CDR3 is TGTGCCAGCAGCGTAGCGGCAGGACTCTATGGCTACACCTTC. It encodes CASSVAAGLYGYTF.